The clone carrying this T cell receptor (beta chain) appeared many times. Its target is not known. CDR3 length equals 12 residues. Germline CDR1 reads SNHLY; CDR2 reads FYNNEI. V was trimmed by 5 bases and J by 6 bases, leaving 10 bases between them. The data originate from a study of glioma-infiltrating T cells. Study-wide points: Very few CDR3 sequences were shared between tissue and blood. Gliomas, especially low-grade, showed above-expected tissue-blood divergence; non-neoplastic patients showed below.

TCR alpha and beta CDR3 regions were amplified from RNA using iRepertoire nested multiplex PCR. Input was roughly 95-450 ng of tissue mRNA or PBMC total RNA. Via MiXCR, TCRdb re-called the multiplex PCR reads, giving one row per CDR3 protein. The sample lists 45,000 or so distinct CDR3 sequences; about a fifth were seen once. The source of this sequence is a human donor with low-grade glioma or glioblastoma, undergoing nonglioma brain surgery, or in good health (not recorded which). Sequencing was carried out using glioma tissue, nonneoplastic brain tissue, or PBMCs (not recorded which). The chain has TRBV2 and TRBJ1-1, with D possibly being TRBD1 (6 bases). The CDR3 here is CASSKDSSEAFF. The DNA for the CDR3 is TGTGCCAGCAGTAAGGACAGTTCTGAAGCTTTCTTT.